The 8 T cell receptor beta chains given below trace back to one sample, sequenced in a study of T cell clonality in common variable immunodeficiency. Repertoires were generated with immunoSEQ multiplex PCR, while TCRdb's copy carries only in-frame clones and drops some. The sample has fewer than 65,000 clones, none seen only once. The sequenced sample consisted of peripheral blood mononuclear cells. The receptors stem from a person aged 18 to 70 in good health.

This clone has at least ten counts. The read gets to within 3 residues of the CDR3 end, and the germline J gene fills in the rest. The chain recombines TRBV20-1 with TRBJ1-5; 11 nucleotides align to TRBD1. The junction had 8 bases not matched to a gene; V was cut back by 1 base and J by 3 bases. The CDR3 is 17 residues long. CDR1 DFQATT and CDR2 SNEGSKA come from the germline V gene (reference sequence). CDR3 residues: CSARAGGQGGDNQPQHF. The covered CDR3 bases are TGCAGTGCTAGAGCTGGGGGACAGGGGGGGGACAATCAGCCC.

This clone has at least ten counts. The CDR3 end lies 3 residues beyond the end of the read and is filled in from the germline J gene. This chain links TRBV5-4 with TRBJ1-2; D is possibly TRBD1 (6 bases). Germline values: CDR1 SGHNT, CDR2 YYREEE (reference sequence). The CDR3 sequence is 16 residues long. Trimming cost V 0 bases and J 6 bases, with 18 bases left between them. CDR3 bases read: TGTGCCAGCAGCTTGGCATTAAGGGGGACTATTGATGGC. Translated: CASSLALRGTIDG. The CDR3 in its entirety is CASSLALRGTIDGYTF.

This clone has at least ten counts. The CDR3 here is CSASPTSGRSDTQYF. CDR3 bases read: TGCAGTGCTAGTCCGACTAGCGGGAGATCAGATACG. The J gene is TRBJ2-3, the V gene TRBV20-1, with 12 bases that match TRBD2. Coverage ceases 3 residues before the CDR3 finishes, and the germline J gene fills in the end. After removal of 3 bases from V and 4 bases from J, the junction contained 5 bases not matched to a gene. CDR1 DFQATT and CDR2 SNEGSKA come from the germline V gene (reference sequence). The length of the CDR3 is 15 residues.

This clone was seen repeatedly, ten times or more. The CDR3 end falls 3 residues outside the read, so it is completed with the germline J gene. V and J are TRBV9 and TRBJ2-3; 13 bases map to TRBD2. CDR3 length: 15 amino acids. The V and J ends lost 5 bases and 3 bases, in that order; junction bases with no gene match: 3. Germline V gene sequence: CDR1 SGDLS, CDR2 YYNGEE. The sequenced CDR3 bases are TGTGCCAGCAGTCGGACTAGCGGGAGAACAGATACG. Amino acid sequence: CASSRTSGRTDT. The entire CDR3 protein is CASSRTSGRTDTQYF.

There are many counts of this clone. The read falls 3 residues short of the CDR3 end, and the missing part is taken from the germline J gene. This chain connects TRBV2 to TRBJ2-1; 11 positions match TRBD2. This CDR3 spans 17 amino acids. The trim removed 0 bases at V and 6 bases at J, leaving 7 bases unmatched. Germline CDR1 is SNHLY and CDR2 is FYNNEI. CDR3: CASSEARLAGRGNEQFF. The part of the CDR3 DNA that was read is TGTGCCAGCAGTGAAGCGAGACTAGCGGGACGAGGCAATGAG. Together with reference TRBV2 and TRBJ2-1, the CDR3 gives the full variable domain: EPEVTQTPSHQVTQMGQEVILRCVPISNHLYFYWYRQILGQKVEFLVSFYNNEISEKSEIFDDQFSVERPDGSNFTLKIRSTKLEDSAMYFCASSEARLAGRGNEQFFGPGTRLTVL.

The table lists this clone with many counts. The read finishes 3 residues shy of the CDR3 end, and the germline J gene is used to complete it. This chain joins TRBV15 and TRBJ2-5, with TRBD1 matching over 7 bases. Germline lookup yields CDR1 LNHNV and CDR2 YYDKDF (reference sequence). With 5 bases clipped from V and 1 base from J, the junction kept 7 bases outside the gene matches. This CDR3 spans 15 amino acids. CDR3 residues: CATSESDRFQETQYF. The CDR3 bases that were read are TGTGCCACCAGCGAGTCGGACAGGTTCCAAGAGACC. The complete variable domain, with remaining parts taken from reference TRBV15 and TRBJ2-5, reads DAMVIQNPRYQVTQFGKPVTLSCSQTLNHNVMYWYQQKSSQAPKLLFHYYDKDFNNEADTPDNFQSRRPNTSFCFLDIRSPGLGDTAMYLCATSESDRFQETQYFGPGTRLLVL.

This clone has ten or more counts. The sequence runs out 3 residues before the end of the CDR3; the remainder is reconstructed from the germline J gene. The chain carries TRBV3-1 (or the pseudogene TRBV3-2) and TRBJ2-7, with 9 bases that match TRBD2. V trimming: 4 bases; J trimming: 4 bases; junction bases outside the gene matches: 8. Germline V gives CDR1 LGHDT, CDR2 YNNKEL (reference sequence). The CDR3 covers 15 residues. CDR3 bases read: TGTGCCAGCAGCCTAGCGTGGGCGGGAGGGTACGAG. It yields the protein CASSLAWAGGYE. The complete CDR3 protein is CASSLAWAGGYEQYF.

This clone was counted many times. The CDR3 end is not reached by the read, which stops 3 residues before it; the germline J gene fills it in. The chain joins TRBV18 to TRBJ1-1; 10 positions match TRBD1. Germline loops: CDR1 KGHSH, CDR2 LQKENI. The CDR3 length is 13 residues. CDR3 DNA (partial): TGTGCCAGCTCAAGCCGGACAGGGGGGGGA. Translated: CASSSRTGGG. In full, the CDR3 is CASSSRTGGGAFF.